This passage covers 19 T cell receptor beta chains from one sample sequenced in a study of identifying expanded T cells in peripheral blood. Sequencing used immunoSEQ multiplex PCR; TCRdb keeps in-frame clones, though not all of them. Of about 85,000 clones in the sample, around 90% were seen once. Sequenced material: blood. The receptors were sampled from a person between 18 and 75 years old in good health.

The DNA of the CDR3 is TGCGCCAGCAGCCAAGGTATTAATCCTCAAGAGACCCAGTACTTC. It encodes CASSQGINPQETQYF. The rearrangement joins TRBV4-3 to TRBJ2-5; D remains ambiguous. The germline V gene has CDR1 LGHNA and CDR2 YSLEER. The CDR3 consists of 15 residues. Trimming shortened V by 1 base and J by 2 bases, and 11 bases separated the two germline ends.

This sequence joins TRBV7-9 and TRBJ1-2; maybe TRBD1 (5 bases). Trimming pared 6 bases from V and 1 base from J, leaving 15 bases between. The CDR3 length is 15 residues. Germline V gene data show CDR1 as SEHNR and CDR2 as FQNEAQ (reference sequence). The CDR3 coding sequence is TGTGCCAGCAGAGGCACGGGGGTCGTTAACTATGGCTACACCTTC. Protein sequence: CASRGTGVVNYGYTF. The complete variable domain, with remaining parts taken from reference TRBV7-9 and TRBJ1-2, reads DTGVSQNPRHKITKRGQNVTFRCDPISEHNRLYWYRQTLGQGPEFLTYFQNEAQLEKSRLLSDRFSAERPKGSFSTLEIQRTEQGDSAMYLCASRGTGVVNYGYTFGSGTRLTVV.

Concerning this clone itself: Different DNA sequences within this sample yield the same CDR3. This chain uses TRBV7-2 with TRBJ1-1; D is undetermined. Germline CDR1 SGHTA, CDR2 FQGNSA. The CDR3 loop spans 14 amino acids. The V end was cut by 1 base, the J end by 5 bases, with 11 bases between. The CDR3 bases are TGTGCCAGCAGCTTAGATGGGGAAGGGACTGAAGCTTTCTTT. As protein: CASSLDGEGTEAFF.

This chain uses TRBV19 with TRBJ2-7; 7 bases line up with TRBD1. After removal of 6 bases from V and 0 bases from J, the junction contained 5 bases not matched to a gene. Germline V CDR1 and CDR2: LNHDA, SQIVND (reference sequence). This CDR3 has 14 residues. The CDR3 reads CASSKWDSSYEQYF. DNA for the CDR3: TGTGCCAGTAGCAAATGGGACAGCTCCTACGAGCAGTACTTC.

This chain joins TRBV5-6 and TRBJ1-1, with a tentative D call TRBD1 (5 bases). The CDR3 consists of 14 residues. V was cut by 5 bases and J by 1 base, with 12 bases left in between. Germline loops: CDR1 SGHDT, CDR2 YYEEEE. The CDR3 sequence is CASREGIWNTEAFF. CDR3 nucleotides: TGTGCCAGCAGGGAGGGGATTTGGAACACTGAAGCTTTCTTT. The whole variable domain, filled in from reference TRBV5-6 and TRBJ1-1, reads DAGVTQSPTHLIKTRGQQVTLRCSPKSGHDTVSWYQQALGQGPQFIFQYYEEEERQRGNFPDRFSGHQFPNYSSELNVNALLLGDSALYLCASREGIWNTEAFFGQGTRLTVV.

The V and J genes are TRBV4-1 and TRBJ2-2; the D call may be TRBD1 or TRBD2 (5 bases each). This CDR3 is 17 amino acids long. Germline CDR1 is MGHRA and CDR2 is YSYEKL. V was trimmed by 0 bases and J by 2 bases, leaving 13 bases between them. The DNA for the CDR3 is TGCGCCAGCAGCCAAGATGGCCGGGGCCTAAACACCGGGGAGCTGTTTTTT. It yields the protein CASSQDGRGLNTGELFF.

CDR3: CATSRGDYGETQYF. The CDR3 bases are TGTGCCACCAGCAGGGGAGACTACGGCGAGACCCAGTACTTC. The chain couples TRBV15 to TRBJ2-5; a possible D gene is TRBD2 (5 bases). CDR1 and CDR2 (germline): LNHNV, YYDKDF (reference sequence). The CDR3 has 14 amino acids. V was trimmed by 3 bases and J by 5 bases, leaving 13 bases between them.

J is TRBJ2-7 and V is TRBV6-5; D uncertain. Germline CDR1 MNHEY, CDR2 SVGAGI. V was shortened by 0 bases and J by 3 bases, with 15 bases between the two germline ends. There are 16 residues in the CDR3. CDR3 bases: TGTGCCAGCAGTTACTCGATGTTGGCGGTAAACTACGAGCAGTACTTC. Residues: CASSYSMLAVNYEQYF.

DNA for the CDR3: TGTGCCAGCAGCTTAACGGGACAGTTCACTGAAGCTTTCTTT. This translates into CASSLTGQFTEAFF. The rearrangement uses TRBV11-2 and TRBJ1-1; TRBD1 aligns across 7 bases. The CDR3 has 14 residues. The germline V gene has CDR1 SGHAT and CDR2 FQNNGV. V lost 2 bases to trimming and J lost 4 bases; unmatched junction nucleotides: 4.

This clone showed up just a few times. The chain recombines TRBV29-1 with TRBJ1-1, with a possible D match to TRBD1 (6 bases). V lost 7 bases and J 6 bases, leaving 18 bases between the germline ends. The germline V gene has CDR1 SQVTM and CDR2 ANQGSEA. The CDR3 is 13 amino acids. The CDR3: CSARDRTVAEAFF. The DNA for the CDR3 is TGCAGCGCCCGTGACAGGACCGTCGCTGAAGCTTTCTTT.

The V call is TRBV7-9, the J call TRBJ1-4; 7 positions agree with TRBD1. CDR1 is SEHNR, CDR2 FQNEAQ, per germline (reference sequence). Germline trimming cut 4 bases from V and 6 bases from J; bases unmatched to any gene: 11. This CDR3 contains 16 residues. The CDR3 loop reads CASSSGQAQGDEKLFF. CDR3 DNA sequence: TGTGCCAGCAGCTCCGGACAGGCGCAAGGGGATGAAAAACTGTTTTTT.

The rearrangement uses TRBV5-5 and TRBJ2-7; D not resolved. CDR1 is SGHKS, CDR2 YYEKEE, per germline (reference sequence). Trimming removed 3 bases at V and 5 bases at J, with 12 bases between. This CDR3 contains 13 residues. CDR3 sequence: CASSSEPSHEQYF. In DNA form, the CDR3 reads TGTGCCAGCAGCTCGGAGCCTTCCCACGAGCAGTACTTC.

The rearrangement uses TRBV12-5 and TRBJ2-7; TRBD2 matches 13 bases. This CDR3 is built from 14 residues. Per the germline V gene, CDR1 is LGHNT and CDR2 is FRNRAP. J lost 6 bases, V lost 6 bases, and 5 bases had no gene match. CDR3 region: CASGWTSGGSEQYF. Written as DNA, the CDR3 is TGTGCTAGTGGATGGACTAGCGGGGGCAGCGAGCAGTACTTC.

This clone was seen a single time. The gene calls are TRBV19 and TRBJ2-2; TRBD1 or TRBD2 may be the D gene (5 bases each). CDR3 length equals 15 residues. Trimming pared 6 bases from V and 5 bases from J, leaving 16 bases between. CDR1 is LNHDA, CDR2 SQIVND, per germline (reference sequence). CDR3 nucleotide sequence: TGTGCCAGTAGACCTGCCGGGACCGGGACCGGGGAGCTGTTTTTT. It specifies CASRPAGTGTGELFF.

V usage is TRBV10-2 and J usage is TRBJ2-7; 9 bases agree with TRBD2. The CDR3 runs to 16 residues. Per the germline V gene, CDR1 is WSHSY and CDR2 is SAAADI. Trimming took 3 bases from V and 3 from J; bases not matched to a gene: 9. The CDR3 reads CASSDPSATSGYEQYF. The CDR3 nucleotides are TGCGCCAGCAGTGACCCGTCGGCGACTAGCGGCTACGAGCAGTACTTC.

J is TRBJ1-6 and V is TRBV30; TRBD1 matches at 9 bases. Looked up from germline, CDR1 is GTSNPN and CDR2 is SVGIG (reference sequence). Trimming at V came to 3 bases and at J to 8 bases, leaving 2 bases not matched to a gene. This CDR3 region has 13 residues. CDR3 sequence reads: CAWRTGGDSPLHF. In nucleotides, the CDR3 is TGTGCCTGGAGGACAGGGGGTGATTCACCCCTCCACTTT.

The V and J genes are TRBV20-1 and TRBJ2-7; D gene uncertain. CDR3 size: 11 residues. V was shortened by 5 bases and J by 5 bases, with 10 bases between the two germline ends. Germline V gives CDR1 DFQATT, CDR2 SNEGSKA (reference sequence). The DNA for the CDR3 is TGCAGTGCTTTTTTTTGGGACGAGCAGTACTTC. Protein: CSAFFWDEQYF.

The count of this clone is one. The chain recombines TRBV28 with TRBJ1-4, with D possibly TRBD1 on 5 matching bases. The CDR3 contains 15 residues. Germline values: CDR1 MDHEN, CDR2 SYDVKM. Trimming took off 3 bases at V and 2 bases at J, with 10 bases between the two ends. CDR3 in amino acids: CASSLGDSTNEKLFF. Here the CDR3 DNA reads TGTGCCAGCAGTTTGGGCGACAGTACTAATGAAAAACTGTTTTTT.

V and J are TRBV7-7 and TRBJ2-7, with D tentatively TRBD1 (5 bases). V was shortened by 5 bases and J by 5 bases, with 16 bases between the two germline ends. Per germline, CDR1 SSHAT and CDR2 FNYEAQ (reference sequence). The CDR3 totals 14 residues. The CDR3 spells CASSPLLGANEQYF. CDR3 bases: TGTGCCAGCAGCCCGTTGTTAGGGGCCAACGAGCAGTACTTC.